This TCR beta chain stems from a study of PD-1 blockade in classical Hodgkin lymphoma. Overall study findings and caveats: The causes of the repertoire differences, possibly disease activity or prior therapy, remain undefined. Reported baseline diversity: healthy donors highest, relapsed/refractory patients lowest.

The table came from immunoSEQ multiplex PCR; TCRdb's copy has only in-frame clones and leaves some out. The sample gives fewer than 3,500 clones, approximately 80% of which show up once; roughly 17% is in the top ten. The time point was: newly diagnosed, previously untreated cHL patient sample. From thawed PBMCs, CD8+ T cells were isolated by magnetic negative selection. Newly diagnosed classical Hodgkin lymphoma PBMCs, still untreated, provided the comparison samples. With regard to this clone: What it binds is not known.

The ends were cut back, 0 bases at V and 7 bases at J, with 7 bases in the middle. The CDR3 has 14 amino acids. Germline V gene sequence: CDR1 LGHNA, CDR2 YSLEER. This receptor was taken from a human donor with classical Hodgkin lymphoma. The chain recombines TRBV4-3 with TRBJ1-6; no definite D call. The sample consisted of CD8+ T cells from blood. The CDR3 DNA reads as TGCGCCAGCAGCCAAGAAGTAGGCAATTCACCCCTCCACTTT. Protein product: CASSQEVGNSPLHF.